The clone carrying this TCR beta chain occurred a few times. MiXCR was run by TCRdb on the 5' RACE reads, yielding one entry per CDR3 protein. The sample holds hundreds of thousands of distinct CDR3 sequences; 16% are singletons and the top ten take roughly a fifth. The sample comes from a study of T-cell memory formation after mild COVID-19. This CDR3 comprises 15 residues. Germline assignment: CDR1 SQVTM and CDR2 ANQGSEA. The germline V and J ends were trimmed by 0 bases and 5 bases, with 16 bases remaining between them. The TCR originated in a young man who had mild COVID-19 (a few samples of this study predate the infection). Cell type and time point are not known. This chain joins TRBV29-1 and TRBJ1-1; D not certain. The sequenced sample consisted of PBMCs or a T cell subset sorted from them (not recorded which). The CDR3 region is CSVEEMVEGWTEAFF. The CDR3 DNA follows: TGCAGCGTTGAAGAAATGGTGGAGGGCTGGACTGAAGCTTTCTTT.